What follows describes a single TCR beta chain. Under the authors' procedure: For nucleated cells, counts were estimated from reference gene primer amplification. The repertoire was sequenced with immunoSEQ multiplex PCR; TCRdb's copy has only in-frame clones and lacks some. V, J and clone size are those of that table, while D and trimming were read from the DNA. The sample has 25,000 to 35,000 clones; 85% to 90% are singletons. Trimming removed 6 bases at V and 3 bases at J, with 6 bases between. CDR3 size: 12 residues. From germline, CDR1 is KGHDR and CDR2 SFDVKD. These data belong to a study of blood T cell repertoires in COVID-19. Study background: In each case, the material was cDNA or gDNA derived from T cells, B-cell-depleted T cells, or PBMCs.

Sequences were obtained from peripheral blood. The TCR was taken from a human donor in a cohort sampled during active COVID-19. The J gene is TRBJ2-3, the V gene TRBV24-1; D is uncertain. CDR3: CATSTGTDTQYF. CDR3 DNA sequence: TGTGCCACCAGTACCGGGACAGATACGCAGTATTTT.